This T cell receptor (beta chain) was recovered during a study of T cell responses to AZD1222 COVID-19 vaccine (dated by TCRdb to the early 2020s). For the study in its entirety: AZD1222 recipients with second doses at about 4 weeks or about 12 weeks were pooled, because spike-specific TCR depth and breadth did not differ between schedules. TCR sequencing was performed for about 250 trial participants, of whom around 200 were given two doses of AZD1222 and approximately 26 were given two doses of MenACWY control vaccine. Trial participants were enrolled into age subgroups of 18-55, 56-69 and 70-plus years, which contained approximately 150, 28 and 58 TCR-sequenced participants, respectively.

For this clone: Its antigen is currently not known. Base qualities are not provided; no much larger clone lies one nucleotide away.

The CDR3 regions of human TCRbeta chains were subjected to immunosequencing. Under the source paper's analysis protocol: Repertoire TCRs were checked for matches against a reference library of SARS-CoV-2-specific TCRs that had been generated using the MIRA antigen-specificity platform. Breadth was defined as the fraction of unique TCRs that were SARS-CoV-2-associated. Depth was defined as the fraction of total T cells that were SARS-CoV-2-associated. Each spike-specific TCR was assigned to its reactive spike region and to a CD4 or CD8 class using the MIRA data. Log10-transformed breadth and depth values were compared by one-way ANOVA with Sidak's multiple comparisons tests. Here the immuneACCESS table is served through TCRdb, limited to in-frame sequences with V and J called. Missing clones are a known gap in these copies; in checked studies unresolved V genes cover under half, and the rest lacks a known reason. V and J calls and clone size are those listed in that table; D and trimming were worked out from the DNA. Counted in this sample were 100,000 to 150,000 clones; around 90% of them appeared once. The ten largest account for about 1.2% of the sample.

What the time point label conveys for this sample: baseline before first vaccination. The vaccinee samples were drawn from two UK trials, COV001 and COV002, one of which was a single-blind randomized controlled phase 2/3 trial testing AZD1222 (ChAdOx1 nCoV-19) in healthy adults. For TCRbeta chain sequencing, PBMC samples from trial participants were taken at day 0 and at day 28 after the second dose. The paper's findings and limits, for the study overall: Vaccine-associated CD4 TCRs spanned the whole spike protein, with dominant responses in regions 160-218 and 743-854. No day 14 peak-response samples were available, so repertoires were characterized only after the peak T cell response. Participants were mostly white British and included more females than males, and it was suggested by the authors that clonal diversity may have been underestimated. The 56-69-year group was small, and its depth increase did not reach significance, likely because of low power. Reportedly, almost half of the unique spike-specific TCRs recognized epitopes lying outside the regions that are mutated in the B.1.351 and B.1.1.7 variants. A significant rise in spike-specific TCR breadth and depth was observed after two AZD1222 doses relative to day 0 and relative to MenACWY recipients. Conclusions about previously exposed vaccinees were limited because only six AZD1222 recipients were SARS-CoV-2 seropositive at baseline.

Cut back by 1 base and 2 bases, the V and J ends lie 8 bases apart. The germline V gene specifies SGHVS as CDR1 and FQNEAQ as CDR2. The CDR3 contains 14 residues, cysteine and phenylalanine counted. Of all the DNA, just the CDR3 is kept, 42 bases in frame from base 1. The rearranged segments are TRBV7-8 and TRBJ1-1, with no confident D gene call. This clonotype was obtained from an adult in good health. The specimen comprised peripheral blood, sampled on day 0 of AZD1222 vaccination. Here is the DNA: TGTGCCAGCAGCTTAGGGGGTCCCAACACTGAAGCTTTCTTT. The translation is CASSLGGPNTEAFF.